The present TCR beta chain was sequenced within a study of T cell repertoires in cytomegalovirus infection. As for the study in general: Carrying CMV and the relevant HLA type showed in public TCR beta signatures.

Study findings and constraints: Summed public TCR beta family frequency identified CMV carriers bearing the relevant HLA. The response measured ex vivo was dominated by TCR beta clonotypes (HLA-C-restricted and CMV-specific).

Using its own MiXCR run on the reads, TCRdb lists one record per CDR3 protein. This table holds about 210,000 distinct CDR3 sequences, roughly 6.5% found once. This clonotype was seen a few times. Its matching antigen is unknown. Specimen: PBMCs. This receptor was identified in a human donor in good health (CMV status not recorded). Some clones in this sample may be carry-over from other donors' samples.

CDR3: CSVGQGNTEAFF. In DNA, the CDR3 is TGCAGCGTCGGACAGGGGAACACTGAAGCTTTCTTT. The chain uses TRBV29-1 and TRBJ1-1, with TRBD1 identical over 8 bases. Germline values: CDR1 SQVTM, CDR2 ANQGSEA. This CDR3 contains 12 residues. Trimming at V came to 6 bases and at J to 1 base, leaving 1 base not matched to a gene.